Detailed here is one T cell receptor (beta chain). The target antigen is unknown. The data are from a study of CD8 T cells in Susac syndrome. Study results and limitations: The study conceded that its TCR sequencing and HLA analysis involved relatively few individuals.

V was clipped by 5 bases and J by 0 bases, with 11 bases between them. This CDR3 comprises 15 residues. CDR1 MNHEY and CDR2 SVGAGI come from the germline V gene. Random hexamers served to reverse transcribe about 0.45 to 1 ug RNA. It was immunoSEQ multiplex PCR that amplified TCR beta CDR3 across 54 Vbeta and 13 Jbeta. TCRdb re-derived calls from the immunoSEQ multiplex PCR reads in MiXCR, one entry per CDR3 protein. Of 150,000 to 200,000 distinct CDR3 sequences detected, roughly 96% appear once; the ten largest clones hold roughly 0.16%. Sequencing of TCR beta was performed on blood CD8+ and CD4+ T cells. TEMRA cells were FACS-enriched and CD8+ and CD4+ T cells negatively isolated.

The sample consisted of CD8+ T cells from PBMCs. This chain links TRBV6-5 with TRBJ2-1; D may be TRBD1 (6 bases). The TCR comes from a human donor with multiple sclerosis. The CDR3 loop reads CASSHEDSSYNEQFF. The CDR3, as DNA: TGTGCCAGCAGTCATGAGGACAGCTCCTACAATGAGCAGTTCTTC.